Following are 9 T cell receptor beta chains from one sample sequenced in a study of hypomethylating agent response in myelodysplastic syndrome. The method was immunoSEQ multiplex PCR; TCRdb's version includes in-frame clones alone and lacks a portion of them. The data show a few thousand clones, with roughly four fifths seen just once and roughly 5.4% held by the top ten. The material sequenced was bone marrow, taken before or after starting hypomethylating agent treatment for myelodysplastic syndrome (not recorded which). The receptors were gathered from a human donor with myelodysplastic syndrome.

V and J are TRBV10-3 and TRBJ2-7; D unresolved. V was trimmed by 5 bases and J by 2 bases, leaving 7 bases between them. The CDR3 totals 12 residues. The germline CDR1 and CDR2 sequences are ENHRY and SYGVKD. CDR3 coding DNA: TGTGCCATCAGTAGGACCGCCTACGAGCAGTACTTC. Translating it yields CAISRTAYEQYF.

The V and J genes are TRBV27 and TRBJ2-1, with TRBD1 matching 9 bases. The CDR3 is 13 residues long. The germline gives CDR1 MNHEY, CDR2 SMNVEV (reference sequence). The junction had 11 bases not matched to a gene; V was cut back by 10 bases and J by 10 bases. The CDR3 loop is CATGGQGKREQFF. DNA of the CDR3: TGTGCCACCGGGGGACAGGGTAAGCGGGAGCAGTTCTTC.

The V and J genes are TRBV14 and TRBJ2-7; tentatively, D is TRBD2 (6 bases). In germline, CDR1 is SGHDN, CDR2 FVKESK. Deletions cut 0 bases from V and 0 bases from J, with 12 bases between. The CDR3 totals 16 residues. The CDR3 DNA is TGTGCCAGCAGCCAAGAGCGGGGCTCAAGCTCCTACGAGCAGTACTTC. This gives the protein CASSQERGSSSYEQYF.

The V and J genes are TRBV5-1 and TRBJ1-3; 7 nucleotides match TRBD1. Per germline, CDR1 SGHRS and CDR2 YFSETQ. Trimming at V came to 6 bases and at J to 0 bases, leaving 3 bases not matched to a gene. CDR3 size: 14 residues. Here the CDR3 DNA reads TGCGCCAGCACTGACAGGGCCTCTGGAAACACCATATATTTT. This gives the protein CASTDRASGNTIYF.

This clone was detected a few times. The J gene is TRBJ1-1, the V gene TRBV7-3; D unclear. The CDR3 spans 13 residues. Germline lookup yields CDR1 SGHTA and CDR2 FQGTGA. V was trimmed by 1 base and J by 0 bases, leaving 3 bases between them. The CDR3 reads CASSLNVNTEAFF. The CDR3 DNA is TGTGCCAGCAGCTTAAACGTGAACACTGAAGCTTTCTTT.

The V call is TRBV28, the J call TRBJ1-6; the match to TRBD1 covers 8 bases. Germline-derived CDR1 and CDR2 are MDHEN and SYDVKM. Trimming at V came to 8 bases and at J to 15 bases, leaving 6 bases not matched to a gene. The CDR3 covers 11 residues. CDR3 loop: CASWTDRGLHF. In DNA form, the CDR3 reads TGTGCCAGCTGGACCGACAGGGGCCTCCACTTT.

This clone turned up a few times. This chain connects TRBV4-2 to TRBJ1-1; D unresolved. The CDR3 runs 13 residues. Trimming removed 0 bases at V and 5 bases at J, with 7 bases between. Germline-derived CDR1 and CDR2 are LGHNA and YNFKEQ. This CDR3 is CASSQDVITEAFF. The CDR3 region has the DNA TGTGCCAGCAGCCAAGATGTGATTACTGAAGCTTTCTTT.

This rearrangement joins TRBV6-1 to TRBJ2-1, with 9 bases matching TRBD2. CDR1 and CDR2 from the germline V gene are MNHNS and SASEGT. CDR3 size: 13 residues. Trimming took 1 base from V and 10 from J; bases not matched to a gene: 2. CDR3 sequence reads: CASSEGGRAEQFF. The DNA of the CDR3 is TGTGCCAGCAGTGAAGGCGGGAGGGCCGAGCAGTTCTTC.

The rearrangement uses TRBV10-2 and TRBJ2-7; D gene unclear. Germline-derived CDR1 and CDR2 are WSHSY and SAAADI. Between the trimmed V and J ends, which lost 0 bases and 2 bases, there was a span of 8 bases. The CDR3 contains 14 residues. CDR3 sequence reads: CASSESWGPYEQYF. CDR3 nucleotide sequence: TGCGCCAGCAGTGAGTCATGGGGTCCCTACGAGCAGTACTTC.